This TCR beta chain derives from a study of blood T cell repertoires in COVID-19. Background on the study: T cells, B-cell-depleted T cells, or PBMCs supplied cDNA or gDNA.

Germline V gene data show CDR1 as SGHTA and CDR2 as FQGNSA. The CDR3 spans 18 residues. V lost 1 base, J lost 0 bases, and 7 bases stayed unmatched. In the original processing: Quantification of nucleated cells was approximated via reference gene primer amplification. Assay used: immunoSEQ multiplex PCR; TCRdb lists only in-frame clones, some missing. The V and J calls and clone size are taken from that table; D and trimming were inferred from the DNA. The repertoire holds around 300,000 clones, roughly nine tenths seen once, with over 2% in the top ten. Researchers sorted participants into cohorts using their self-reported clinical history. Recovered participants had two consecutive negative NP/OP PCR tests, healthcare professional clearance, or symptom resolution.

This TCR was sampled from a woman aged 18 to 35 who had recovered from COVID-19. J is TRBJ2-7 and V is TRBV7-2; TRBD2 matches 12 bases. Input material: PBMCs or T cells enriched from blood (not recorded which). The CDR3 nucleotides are TGTGCCAGCAGCTTAGGCCTAGCGGGAGGGACAAGCTCCTACGAGCAGTACTTC. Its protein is CASSLGLAGGTSSYEQYF.